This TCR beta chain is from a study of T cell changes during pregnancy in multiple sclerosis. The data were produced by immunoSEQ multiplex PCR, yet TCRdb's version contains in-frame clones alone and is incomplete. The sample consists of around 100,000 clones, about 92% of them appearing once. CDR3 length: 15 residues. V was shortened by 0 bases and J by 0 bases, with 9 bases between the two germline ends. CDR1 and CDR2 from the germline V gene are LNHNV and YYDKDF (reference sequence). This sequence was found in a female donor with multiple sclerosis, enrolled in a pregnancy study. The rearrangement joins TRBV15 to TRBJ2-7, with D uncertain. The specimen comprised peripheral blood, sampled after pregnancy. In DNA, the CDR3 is TGTGCCACCAGCAGAGATAGAGGTAGCTCCTACGAGCAGTACTTC. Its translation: CATSRDRGSSYEQYF.